A single sample gave rise to the 10 T cell receptor beta chains below, sequenced in a study of spatial heterogeneity in lung cancer (dated by TCRdb to about 2019). This specimen's time point label, per the study, means: sample taken at primary tumor resection. TCR sequencing used whole RNA extracted from tumor and nontumor lung tissue, or from cryopreserved PBMC samples, without cell sorting. The method was 5' RACE. These reads were obtained on a NextSeq 500. TCRdb reanalyzed the raw reads on its own, using fastp at Q25 for trimming and MiXCR for clone calling, and kept in-frame beta chains. All rows with the same CDR3 protein become a single entry with the most common DNA and genes. The sample table holds tens of thousands of distinct CDR3 sequences, of which around 5.2% were seen once. The ten largest clones take up about 28% of the sample. The material sequenced was PBMCs, taken at surgery. The receptors originated from a female donor with early-stage non-small cell lung cancer.

This clonotype was seen many times. The chain employs TRBV14 and TRBJ2-1; D ambiguous. V gave up 1 base and J gave up 0 bases, with 7 bases separating them. The CDR3 has 15 residues. Germline loops: CDR1 SGHDN, CDR2 FVKESK. The CDR3 bases are TGTGCCAGCAGCCAAGGAGCCTACTCCTACAATGAGCAGTTCTTC. This translates into CASSQGAYSYNEQFF.

This clonotype was recorded many times. The chain is built from TRBV30 and TRBJ1-2; the D is unclear. V was trimmed by 0 bases and J by 4 bases, leaving 9 bases between them. The CDR3 runs 13 residues. Per germline, CDR1 GTSNPN and CDR2 SVGIG (reference sequence). The CDR3 region is CAWSVNGFYGYTF. The DNA of the CDR3 is TGTGCCTGGAGTGTAAATGGGTTCTATGGCTACACCTTC.

In its sample, this clonotype was seen many times. The V and J genes are TRBV20-1 and TRBJ1-6, with D possibly TRBD1 on 5 matching bases. V dropped 6 bases and J dropped 2 bases, with 11 bases sitting between them. Germline assignment: CDR1 DFQATT and CDR2 SNEGSKA (reference sequence). CDR3 size: 14 residues. The CDR3 is CSAERDAYNSPLHF. CDR3 bases: TGCAGTGCCGAGAGGGACGCCTATAATTCACCCCTCCACTTT.

This sequence joins TRBV5-5 and TRBJ1-1, with 7 bases lining up with TRBD1. The V and J ends lost 6 bases and 1 base, in that order; junction bases with no gene match: 6. CDR1 and CDR2 from the germline V gene are SGHKS and YYEKEE (reference sequence). The CDR3 consists of 14 residues. This chain's CDR3 is CASILGGANTEAFF. CDR3 DNA: TGTGCCAGCATCCTAGGGGGCGCGAACACTGAAGCTTTCTTT.

This clonotype was counted ten times or more. The chain is built from TRBV28 and TRBJ2-1; no reliable D call. This CDR3 spans 11 amino acids. V lost 4 bases, J lost 9 bases, and 7 bases lay in between. Germline V gene lookup returns CDR1 MDHEN and CDR2 SYDVKM. This CDR3 reads CASSSISEQFF. The CDR3 DNA sequence: TGTGCCAGCAGTTCCATAAGTGAGCAGTTCTTC.

This clonotype was picked up many times. This chain links TRBV5-4 with TRBJ2-1; TRBD2 aligns across 13 bases. From germline, CDR1 is SGHNT and CDR2 YYREEE (reference sequence). The CDR3 runs to 21 residues. Trimming removed 0 bases from V and 0 bases from J; junction bases left unmatched: 12. The DNA of the CDR3 is TGTGCCAGCAGCTTGGGACCCCCGGGACTAGCGGGACGGAGCTCCTACAATGAGCAGTTCTTC. It yields the protein CASSLGPPGLAGRSSYNEQFF.

This clonotype was counted ten times or more. The genes are TRBV5-1 and TRBJ2-3; D may be TRBD2 (6 bases). There are 16 residues in the CDR3. Germline CDR1 is SGHRS and CDR2 is YFSETQ. Trimming removed 0 bases from V and 1 base from J, with 12 bases in between. CDR3 protein: CASSLGLGVRTDTQYF. The CDR3, as DNA: TGCGCCAGCAGCTTGGGACTAGGAGTGCGCACAGATACGCAGTATTTT.

This clonotype appeared many times. The rearrangement uses TRBV6-5 and TRBJ2-3; D gene ambiguous. The CDR3 length is 14 residues. In germline, CDR1 is MNHEY, CDR2 SVGAGI. Trimming took off 2 bases at V and 3 bases at J, with 9 bases between the two ends. The CDR3 loop is CASSYDLGTDTQYF. The CDR3 DNA follows: TGTGCCAGCAGTTACGACCTGGGGACAGATACGCAGTATTTT.

There are a few counts of this clonotype. This chain connects TRBV20-1 to TRBJ1-4; TRBD1 agrees at 7 bases. The CDR3 has 13 amino acids. Germline assignment: CDR1 DFQATT and CDR2 SNEGSKA (reference sequence). Germline trimming cut 6 bases from V and 5 bases from J; bases unmatched to any gene: 6. The CDR3: CSASGTENEKLFF. DNA of the CDR3: TGCAGTGCGTCCGGGACAGAGAATGAAAAACTGTTTTTT.

This clonotype was seen at least ten times. This chain connects TRBV9 to TRBJ2-4, with D uncertain. The V and J ends lost 0 bases and 8 bases respectively, with 9 bases between them. Germline loops: CDR1 SGDLS, CDR2 YYNGEE. CDR3 size: 13 residues. CDR3 loop: CASSVGEGDIQYF. In DNA, the CDR3 is TGTGCCAGCAGCGTAGGAGAAGGAGACATTCAGTACTTC.